Following are 22 T cell receptor beta chains from one sample sequenced in a study of Tregs in tolerant kidney transplant recipients (dated 2019 in TCRdb). In the paper's terms, the time point label means: blood sample drawn before combined kidney and bone marrow transplant. To prepare the library, the immunoSEQ multiplex PCR assay was applied. TCRdb mirrors the immuneACCESS table, restricted to in-frame sequences. Some clones are absent from its copies; in checked studies, under half trace to an unresolved V gene, and the reason for the others is unknown. This sample's table contains under 40,000 clones. The ten largest account for under 15% of the sample. The source material was CD8+ T cells from blood, sampled before the transplant. The receptors come from a human donor who received a combined kidney and bone marrow transplant.

As concerns this clone: Read sequence stops 3 residues before the CDR3 end, and the germline J gene provides the missing end. The genes are TRBV13 and TRBJ2-7, with TRBD2 matching 12 bases. CDR1 is PRHDT and CDR2 is FYEKMQ in the germline V gene (reference sequence). The V segment lost 5 bases and the J segment 4 bases; nucleotides outside the gene matches: 9. This CDR3 has 16 amino acids. CDR3 DNA, as far as it was read: TGTGCCAGCAGCCCTCCTAGCGGGAGGGTTTCTTACGAG. Protein product: CASSPPSGRVSYE. The entire CDR3 protein is CASSPPSGRVSYEQYF.

The CDR3 DNA, read in part, is TGCAGCGTTGAGAGCGTAAGCTCCTACGAG. This gives the protein CSVESVSSYE. The entire CDR3 sequence reads CSVESVSSYEQYF. The chain combines TRBV29-1 with TRBJ2-7, with D unclear. The CDR3 end is not reached by the read, which stops 3 residues before it; the germline J gene fills it in. V gave up 3 bases and J gave up 0 bases, with 9 bases separating them. Germline V gene lookup returns CDR1 SQVTM and CDR2 ANQGSEA. This CDR3 has 13 amino acids.

A word on this clone: The read halts 3 residues ahead of the CDR3 end, with the missing end drawn from the germline J gene. The chain has TRBV19 and TRBJ2-7; 10 nucleotides match TRBD1. The CDR3 runs to 14 residues. Trimming removed 5 bases from V and 4 bases from J; junction bases left unmatched: 5. Germline CDR1 LNHDA, CDR2 SQIVND (reference sequence). The CDR3 DNA, read in part, is TGTGCCAGTAGTTCAGGACAGGGGGTTTACGAG. Its translation is CASSSGQGVYE. The entire CDR3 protein is CASSSGQGVYEQYF.

To note about this clone: The DNA ends 3 residues before the CDR3 does, and the rest of the CDR3 is filled in from the germline J gene. This chain joins TRBV7-9 and TRBJ2-1, with D tentatively TRBD2 (6 bases). This CDR3 has 13 amino acids. Germline CDR1 SEHNR, CDR2 FQNEAQ (reference sequence). The sequenced part of the CDR3 DNA is TGTGCTGCGGGGCAGGGCTCCTACAATGAG. Encoded protein: CAAGQGSYNE. The entire CDR3 protein is CAAGQGSYNEQFF.

Judged by frequency, this clone is medium-sized. The missing CDR3 end, 3 residues past where the read stops, is filled in from the germline J gene. The rearrangement uses TRBV20-1 and TRBJ2-3, with 12 bases fitting TRBD2. The V gene's germline CDR1 is DFQATT and CDR2 SNEGSKA (reference sequence). The CDR3 length is 16 residues. V shed 0 bases and J 6 bases; nucleotides not matched to a gene: 7. The part of the CDR3 DNA that was read is TGCAGTGCTAGAGATCGACTAGCGGGAGAGGTTGATACG. It codes for CSARDRLAGEVDT. The whole CDR3 region reads CSARDRLAGEVDTQYF.

Points on this clone: The CDR3 end lies 3 residues beyond the end of the read and is filled in from the germline J gene. The V gene is TRBV19, the J gene TRBJ1-5, with D possibly matching TRBD1 (5 bases). Germline loops: CDR1 LNHDA, CDR2 SQIVND (reference sequence). CDR3 length equals 14 residues. V was shortened by 3 bases and J by 7 bases, with 13 bases between the two germline ends. CDR3 DNA, as far as it was read: TGTGCCAGTAGTATCGGGTCGGGACTGCAGCCC. Translating it yields CASSIGSGLQP. The full CDR3 protein reads CASSIGSGLQPQHF.

For this clone: The CDR3 extends 3 residues past the end of the read, so its final part is completed from the germline J gene. This chain connects TRBV19 to TRBJ2-1; D gene ambiguous. This CDR3 has 14 amino acids. V was trimmed by 1 base and J by 2 bases, leaving 6 bases between them. Germline V gene data show CDR1 as LNHDA and CDR2 as SQIVND (reference sequence). The sequenced part of the CDR3 DNA is TGTGCCAGTAGTATAGGACTCCCCTACAATGAG. Translation: CASSIGLPYNE. The complete CDR3 sequence is CASSIGLPYNEQFF.

Comment on this clone: The read falls 3 residues short of the CDR3 end, and the missing part is taken from the germline J gene. The chain couples TRBV20-1 to TRBJ2-7; TRBD1 agrees at 8 bases. The CDR3 has 12 amino acids. Germline V gives CDR1 DFQATT, CDR2 SNEGSKA (reference sequence). J was trimmed by 3 bases and V by 3 bases; bases with no gene match: 1. CDR3 sequence reads: CSARDRDYEQYF. CDR3 DNA, as far as it was read: TGCAGTGCTAGGGACAGGGACTACGAG.

The CDR3 spells CASSSTYEQYF. Partial CDR3 DNA: TGTGCCAGCAGTTCCACCTACGAG. The rearrangement joins TRBV6-2 or TRBV6-3 to TRBJ2-7; the D is unclear. The CDR3 end falls 3 residues outside the read, so it is completed with the germline J gene. Trimming stripped 4 bases from V and 2 bases from J, with 3 bases between. The CDR3 is made up of 11 amino acids. Germline CDR1 and CDR2: MNHEY and SVGEGT.

A word on this clone: The sequenced fragment ends 3 residues before the CDR3 boundary, so the rest is inferred from the germline J gene. The chain is built from TRBV6-2 or TRBV6-3 and TRBJ1-2; unclear D gene. The CDR3 is 14 residues long. Germline V gene data show CDR1 as MNHEY and CDR2 as SVGEGT. V lost 7 bases to trimming and J lost 4 bases, with 16 bases between them. The CDR3 region is CASNELGTSYGYTF. CDR3 DNA (partial): TGTGCCAGCAACGAGTTGGGCACCAGCTATGGC.

Of note for this clone: The sequence runs out 3 residues before the end of the CDR3; the remainder is reconstructed from the germline J gene. The chain joins TRBV29-1 to TRBJ2-7, with a weak D call TRBD1 (5 bases). The V gene's germline CDR1 is SQVTM and CDR2 ANQGSEA. The CDR3 extends over 12 amino acids. Trimming shortened V by 6 bases and J by 5 bases, and 14 bases separated the two germline ends. The CDR3 spells CSVARGNHEQYF. The sequenced part of the CDR3 DNA is TGCAGCGTGGCAAGGGGAAACCACGAG.

As regards this clone: The CDR3 end lies 3 residues beyond the end of the read and is filled in from the germline J gene. The chain links TRBV20-1 to TRBJ2-1; 14 positions agree with TRBD2. This CDR3 region has 18 residues. Trimming at V came to 0 bases and at J to 4 bases, leaving 8 bases not matched to a gene. The germline CDR1 and CDR2 sequences are DFQATT and SNEGSKA (reference sequence). The part of the CDR3 DNA that was read is TGCAGTGCTAGAGATCGGGGGACTAGCGGGAGTAGGTACAATGAG. This sequence encodes CSARDRGTSGSRYNE. The entire CDR3 sequence reads CSARDRGTSGSRYNEQFF.

A note on this clone: The observed sequence ends 3 residues before the CDR3 terminus, with the missing tail filled in from the germline J gene. This sequence joins TRBV19 and TRBJ1-5, with TRBD1 matching 11 bases. This CDR3 spans 14 amino acids. Looked up from germline, CDR1 is LNHDA and CDR2 is SQIVND (reference sequence). V trimming: 7 bases; J trimming: 5 bases; junction bases outside the gene matches: 4. The CDR3 loop reads CASIPGQGDQPQHF. CDR3 DNA, as far as it was read: TGTGCCAGTATCCCGGGACAGGGGGATCAGCCC.

Comment on this clone: The read falls 3 residues short of the CDR3 end, and the missing part is taken from the germline J gene. This chain links TRBV7-3 with TRBJ2-5, with a possible D match to TRBD2 (6 bases). CDR1 SGHTA and CDR2 FQGTGA come from the germline V gene. Trimming removed 1 base at V and 3 bases at J, with 12 bases between. This CDR3 is built from 15 residues. The CDR3 bases that were read are TGTGCCAGCAGCTTAAGGAGGGGTCCAGAAGAGACC. Translating gives CASSLRRGPEET. The complete CDR3 reads CASSLRRGPEETQYF.

As concerns this clone: Coverage ceases 3 residues before the CDR3 finishes, and the germline J gene fills in the end. J is TRBJ2-7 and V is TRBV5-5; 9 bases are a match to TRBD1. The CDR3 length is 15 residues. V was clipped by 5 bases and J by 1 base; unmatched bases: 7. Per germline, CDR1 SGHKS and CDR2 YYEKEE (reference sequence). CDR3: CASSWTGDLSYEQYF. Incomplete CDR3 DNA: TGTGCCAGCAGTTGGACAGGGGACCTATCCTACGAG.

Details on this clone: The missing CDR3 end, 3 residues past where the read stops, is filled in from the germline J gene. V usage is TRBV18 and J usage is TRBJ2-3; 8 nucleotides line up with TRBD1. Trimming cost V 6 bases and J 6 bases; bases outside gene matches: 14. In germline, CDR1 is KGHSH, CDR2 LQKENI. The CDR3 spans 16 residues. The part of the CDR3 DNA that was read is TGTGCCAGCTCGGCGCCCGGACAGGGTGAGCTGGATACG. Residues: CASSAPGQGELDT. The full CDR3 protein reads CASSAPGQGELDTQYF. Filled out from reference TRBV18 and TRBJ2-3, the complete variable domain reads NAGVMQNPRHLVRRRGQEARLRCSPMKGHSHVYWYRQLPEEGLKFMVYLQKENIIDESGMPKERFSAEFPKEGPSILRIQQVVRGDSAAYFCASSAPGQGELDTQYFGPGTRLTVL.

Notes on this clone: The read gets to within 3 residues of the CDR3 end, and the germline J gene fills in the rest. The rearrangement joins TRBV6-2 or TRBV6-3 to TRBJ2-2; TRBD2 agrees at 8 bases. CDR3 length: 15 amino acids. V was clipped by 4 bases and J by 4 bases; unmatched bases: 5. CDR1 and CDR2 from the germline V gene are MNHEY and SVGEGT. CDR3 residues: CASSFGGRTTGELFF. CDR3 DNA, as far as it was read: TGTGCCAGCAGTTTCGGCGGGAGGACCACCGGGGAG.

A word on this clone: The sequence runs out 3 residues before the end of the CDR3; the remainder is reconstructed from the germline J gene. The chain links TRBV7-2 to TRBJ2-3; D is unclear. CDR1 is SGHTA and CDR2 is FQGNSA in the germline V gene. Trimming removed 3 bases at V and 5 bases at J, with 3 bases between. CDR3 length equals 11 residues. The covered CDR3 bases are TGTGCCAGCAGCTTCAGAGATACG. Its protein product is CASSFRDT. The CDR3 reads in full as CASSFRDTQYF.

Points on this clone: Read data end 3 residues before the CDR3 end; the end is taken from the germline J gene. The rearrangement uses TRBV19 and TRBJ2-1, with 9 bases matching TRBD1. CDR1 LNHDA and CDR2 SQIVND come from the germline V gene (reference sequence). Germline trimming cut 3 bases from V and 1 base from J; bases unmatched to any gene: 16. The CDR3 runs 20 residues. The CDR3 bases that were read are TGTGCCAGTAGTATCTTCGCGGCGGCAACAGGGGGCCCGTCCTACAATGAG. This codes for CASSIFAAATGGPSYNE. The full CDR3 is CASSIFAAATGGPSYNEQFF.

Points on this clone: The read stops 3 residues short of the end of the CDR3; the missing end is completed from the germline J gene. The chain joins TRBV7-9 to TRBJ2-7, with a possible D match to TRBD1 (6 bases). Between the trimmed V and J ends, which lost 5 bases and 2 bases, there was a span of 10 bases. The CDR3 has 13 residues. In germline, CDR1 is SEHNR, CDR2 FQNEAQ (reference sequence). The CDR3 loop is CASSPDRAYEQYF. The sequenced part of the CDR3 DNA is TGTGCCAGCAGCCCGGACAGAGCCTACGAG.

Comments on this clone: The read finishes 3 residues shy of the CDR3 end, and the germline J gene is used to complete it. The rearrangement uses TRBV6-2 or TRBV6-3 and TRBJ2-7; 12 nucleotides agree with TRBD2. This CDR3 comprises 14 residues. Losses at the gene ends were 6 bases for V and 3 bases for J; bases not matched to a gene: 3. Germline CDR1 and CDR2: MNHEY and SVGEGT. The part of the CDR3 DNA that was read is TGTGCCAGCAGCCGGACTAGCGGGGACTACGAG. It encodes CASSRTSGDYE. The entire CDR3 is CASSRTSGDYEQYF.

A remark on this clone: The read terminates 3 residues before the CDR3 end, so the remaining end is supplied by the germline J gene. The genes are TRBV6-9 and TRBJ1-5; D possibly corresponds to TRBD1 (6 bases). This CDR3 has 14 residues. From germline, CDR1 is MNHGY and CDR2 SVAAGI. V was shortened by 8 bases and J by 7 bases, with 18 bases between the two germline ends. CDR3 bases read: TGTGCCAGCCCTCGAGGCGCAGGGGCCCAGCCC. It specifies CASPRGAGAQP. The whole CDR3 protein is CASPRGAGAQPQHF.